Presented here are 30 T cell receptor beta chains from one specimen sequenced in a study of long-term antiretroviral therapy in people with HIV. They ran version v3.0 of the immunoSEQ assay at survey level. Repertoires were generated with immunoSEQ multiplex PCR, while TCRdb's copy carries only in-frame clones and drops some. The repertoire consists of more than 25,000 clones, with approximately 91% occurring once and the leading ten covering over 4%. The source material was unsorted PBMCs, sampled 3.1 years after starting antiretroviral therapy. These receptors originate from a man aged 18 to 30 with HIV.

In its sample, this clone was seen a few times. This chain links TRBV19 with TRBJ2-7, with a possible D match to TRBD2 (7 bases). The CDR3 runs to 16 residues. V shed 6 bases and J shed 2 bases, with 20 bases lying between them. Germline loops: CDR1 LNHDA, CDR2 SQIVND (reference sequence). The CDR3 is CASSPLTGGIAYEQYF. The CDR3 nucleotides are TGTGCCAGTAGCCCCTTAACGGGGGGCATAGCCTACGAGCAGTACTTC.

This clone was seen a single time. This chain connects TRBV5-5 to TRBJ1-6, with TRBD1 matching 7 bases. CDR1 and CDR2 (germline): SGHKS, YYEKEE (reference sequence). The CDR3 sequence is 15 residues long. V dropped 4 bases and J dropped 10; count of bases not matched to a gene: 11. CDR3 DNA sequence: TGTGCCAGCAGCACGTGGACAGGCGTAGAGTCACCCCTCCACTTT. Translated, it gives CASSTWTGVESPLHF.

Only a few counts were recorded for this clone. The chain uses TRBV6-1 and TRBJ1-3, with D tentatively TRBD1 (5 bases). V dropped 1 base and J dropped 1 base, with 8 bases sitting between them. Germline V gives CDR1 MNHNS, CDR2 SASEGT. CDR3 size: 15 residues. CDR3 in amino acids: CASSEGDRSGNTIYF. In DNA form, the CDR3 reads TGTGCCAGCAGTGAAGGGGACCGTTCTGGAAACACCATATATTTT.

This sequence joins TRBV6-6 and TRBJ1-1, with 8 bases that match TRBD1. Germline V gene sequence: CDR1 MNHNY, CDR2 SVGAGI (reference sequence). There are 14 residues in the CDR3. J gave up 1 base and V 6 bases, and 4 bases lay outside the gene matches. Here the CDR3 reads CASSTQGGNTEAFF. DNA for the CDR3: TGTGCCAGCAGCACACAGGGGGGGAACACTGAAGCTTTCTTT.

In this sample, this clone turned up once. The genes are TRBV29-1 and TRBJ2-1; the D is unclear. The CDR3 covers 14 residues. Germline lookup yields CDR1 SQVTM and CDR2 ANQGSEA. Trimming stripped 5 bases from V and 4 bases from J, with 15 bases between. The CDR3 is CSVLGSALYNEQFF. The CDR3 DNA reads TGCAGCGTTCTTGGATCAGCCCTTTACAATGAGCAGTTCTTC.

A few counts support this clone. Different DNA sequences within this sample yield the same CDR3. This chain joins TRBV2 and TRBJ2-5, with 7 nucleotides matching TRBD2. Losses at the gene ends were 3 bases for V and 2 bases for J; bases not matched to a gene: 6. Germline-derived CDR1 and CDR2 are SNHLY and FYNNEI. This CDR3 has 15 residues. The CDR3 sequence: CASSDGGGGQETQYF. For the CDR3, the DNA is TGTGCCAGCAGTGATGGTGGGGGGGGGCAAGAGACCCAGTACTTC.

V gene TRBV4-1 combines with J gene TRBJ1-5; D is undetermined. The V end lost 1 base, the J end lost 8 bases, and 12 bases lay between the germline ends. Per germline, CDR1 MGHRA and CDR2 YSYEKL. The CDR3 spans 14 residues. This CDR3 is CASSQGPTLEPQHF. The CDR3 DNA reads as TGCGCCAGCAGCCAAGGACCCACCTTGGAGCCCCAGCATTTT.

The V call is TRBV9, the J call TRBJ1-1; D remains ambiguous. Trimming shortened V by 0 bases and J by 2 bases, and 17 bases separated the two germline ends. Germline V lookup: CDR1 SGDLS, CDR2 YYNGEE. This CDR3 region has 17 residues. The CDR3: CASSVGPAERPNTEAFF. The CDR3 bases are TGTGCCAGCAGCGTAGGTCCAGCAGAAAGACCTAACACTGAAGCTTTCTTT.

This chain links TRBV9 with TRBJ1-1; D is undetermined. This CDR3 has 13 residues. Trimming pared 0 bases from V and 2 bases from J, leaving 5 bases between. The germline V gene has CDR1 SGDLS and CDR2 YYNGEE. The CDR3 nucleotides are TGTGCCAGCAGCGTAGAAGGAAACACTGAAGCTTTCTTT. Protein: CASSVEGNTEAFF.

This clone was recorded a few times. The chain recombines TRBV5-4 with TRBJ2-7; the D is unclear. The CDR3 is made up of 13 amino acids. Germline V lookup: CDR1 SGHNT, CDR2 YYREEE (reference sequence). V was pared by 4 bases and J by 0 bases, with 8 bases between. CDR3 nucleotide sequence: TGTGCCAGCAGCCACAGCAGCTCCTACGAGCAGTACTTC. Protein: CASSHSSSYEQYF.

This sequence joins TRBV9 and TRBJ2-7; D gene ambiguous. Germline V gene sequence: CDR1 SGDLS, CDR2 YYNGEE. This CDR3 is 13 amino acids long. Trimming shortened V by 0 bases and J by 7 bases, and 11 bases separated the two germline ends. Here the CDR3 reads CASSVDGASEQYF. Here the CDR3 DNA reads TGTGCCAGCAGCGTAGATGGAGCTTCGGAGCAGTACTTC.

The chain carries TRBV27 and TRBJ2-7; the match to TRBD2 covers 8 bases. V lost 6 bases to trimming and J lost 7 bases; unmatched junction nucleotides: 17. The CDR3 loop spans 16 amino acids. Germline assignment: CDR1 MNHEY and CDR2 SMNVEV (reference sequence). The CDR3 loop reads CASRYLGRDGREEQYF. The CDR3 coding sequence is TGTGCCAGCAGATACTTAGGCCGGGACGGGAGGGAAGAGCAGTACTTC.

This clone appeared once. The V and J genes are TRBV5-1 and TRBJ1-1; unclear D gene. V was clipped by 6 bases and J by 1 base, with 10 bases between them. CDR1 and CDR2 (germline): SGHRS, YFSETQ. This CDR3 has 13 residues. The CDR3 loop reads CASMKLGNTEAFF. CDR3 DNA: TGCGCCAGCATGAAGTTGGGGAACACTGAAGCTTTCTTT. Supplemented by reference TRBV5-1 and TRBJ1-1, the full variable domain reads KAGVTQTPRYLIKTRGQQVTLSCSPISGHRSVSWYQQTPGQGLQFLFEYFSETQRNKGNFPGRFSGRQFSNSRSEMNVSTLELGDSALYLCASMKLGNTEAFFGQGTRLTVV.

Only one count was recorded for this clone. This chain connects TRBV5-8 to TRBJ1-1; 8 bases line up with TRBD1. Trimming at V came to 3 bases and at J to 5 bases, leaving 12 bases not matched to a gene. This CDR3 has 16 residues. CDR1 and CDR2 from the germline V gene are SGHTS and YDEGEE. CDR3 sequence (DNA): TGTGCCAGCAGCTCACCTCTCCAGGGGGCGGAGACTGAAGCTTTCTTT. Encoded protein: CASSSPLQGAETEAFF.

The chain joins TRBV29-1 to TRBJ1-3; 8 bases agree with TRBD1. The V segment lost 3 bases and the J segment 2 bases; nucleotides outside the gene matches: 6. Germline loops: CDR1 SQVTM, CDR2 ANQGSEA. This CDR3 is built from 15 residues. The CDR3 sequence is CSVDTQGGPGNTIYF. The CDR3 bases are TGCAGCGTTGATACACAGGGGGGACCTGGAAACACCATATATTTT.

The V call is TRBV12-5, the J call TRBJ2-5; 8 positions agree with TRBD2. This CDR3 comprises 14 residues. The germline V gene has CDR1 LGHNT and CDR2 FRNRAP. V lost 2 bases, J lost 6 bases, and 5 bases stayed unmatched. The CDR3 sequence: CASGLSGGEQTQYF. The CDR3 region has the DNA TGTGCTAGTGGTTTGAGCGGGGGAGAGCAGACCCAGTACTTC.

The chain uses TRBV5-4 and TRBJ1-2; tentatively, D is TRBD1 (5 bases). The CDR3 covers 12 residues. The V end was cut by 6 bases, the J end by 6 bases, with 12 bases between. Looked up from germline, CDR1 is SGHNT and CDR2 is YYREEE (reference sequence). CDR3 in DNA: TGTGCCAGCAAGAGGGGAATCGATGGCTACACCTTC. Protein: CASKRGIDGYTF.

V gene TRBV4-1 combines with J gene TRBJ1-5; tentatively, D is TRBD1 (5 bases). The V and J ends lost 0 bases and 9 bases respectively, with 18 bases between them. CDR1 MGHRA and CDR2 YSYEKL come from the germline V gene. The CDR3 is 16 amino acids. In nucleotides, the CDR3 is TGCGCCAGCAGCCAAGAGTATCCTCCCGAGGGGCTGCCCCAGCATTTT. This codes for CASSQEYPPEGLPQHF.

The rearrangement uses TRBV27 and TRBJ1-3, with D hard to call. CDR3 length: 15 residues. Trimming removed 6 bases from V and 0 bases from J, with 12 bases in between. Germline V gene data show CDR1 as MNHEY and CDR2 as SMNVEV (reference sequence). Here the CDR3 reads CASSPSIPSGNTIYF. Here the CDR3 DNA reads TGTGCCAGCAGCCCCTCTATCCCCTCTGGAAACACCATATATTTT.

The genes are TRBV5-1 and TRBJ2-3, with no clear D. CDR1 is SGHRS, CDR2 YFSETQ, per germline. Trimming took 0 bases from V and 4 from J, leaving 6 bases between them. The CDR3 spans 13 residues. The CDR3 is CASSLEIPDTQYF. CDR3 nucleotide sequence: TGCGCCAGCAGCTTGGAGATCCCAGATACGCAGTATTTT. Full variable domain (rest looked up from reference TRBV5-1 and TRBJ2-3): KAGVTQTPRYLIKTRGQQVTLSCSPISGHRSVSWYQQTPGQGLQFLFEYFSETQRNKGNFPGRFSGRQFSNSRSEMNVSTLELGDSALYLCASSLEIPDTQYFGPGTRLTVL.

V usage is TRBV11-2 and J usage is TRBJ1-1; D is undetermined. The CDR3 spans 13 residues. V lost 1 base to trimming and J lost 1 base, with 4 bases between them. Per the germline V gene, CDR1 is SGHAT and CDR2 is FQNNGV. The CDR3 region has the DNA TGTGCCAGCAGCTTAGGCAGGAACACTGAAGCTTTCTTT. It encodes CASSLGRNTEAFF.

The chain combines TRBV19 with TRBJ1-1, with D possibly being TRBD1 (5 bases). Trimming cost V 4 bases and J 5 bases, with 14 bases left between them. The germline V gene has CDR1 LNHDA and CDR2 SQIVND (reference sequence). This CDR3 is 14 amino acids long. CDR3 loop: CASSTGGGGTEAFF. The CDR3 nucleotides read TGTGCCAGTAGTACAGGCGGGGGGGGAACTGAAGCTTTCTTT. The full variable domain, with the rest looked up from reference TRBV19 and TRBJ1-1, is DGGITQSPKYLFRKEGQNVTLSCEQNLNHDAMYWYRQDPGQGLRLIYYSQIVNDFQKGDIAEGYSVSREKKESFPLTVTSAQKNPTAFYLCASSTGGGGTEAFFGQGTRLTVV.

The rearrangement joins TRBV9 to TRBJ1-3, with 8 positions matching TRBD1. Trimming removed 4 bases from V and 3 bases from J; junction bases left unmatched: 15. Germline-derived CDR1 and CDR2 are SGDLS and YYNGEE. The CDR3 has 18 residues. This CDR3 is CASSQDGQGGSHGNTIYF. For the CDR3, the DNA is TGTGCCAGCAGCCAAGACGGACAGGGAGGGTCTCATGGAAACACCATATATTTT.

This chain joins TRBV13 and TRBJ2-3; 14 nucleotides match TRBD2. V trimming: 3 bases; J trimming: 9 bases; junction bases outside the gene matches: 2. Germline V lookup: CDR1 PRHDT, CDR2 FYEKMQ (reference sequence). CDR3 length: 14 residues. The CDR3 sequence: CASSFRTSGGTQYF. DNA of the CDR3: TGTGCCAGCAGCTTCCGGACTAGCGGGGGGACGCAGTATTTT.

This clone was detected only once. The rearrangement joins TRBV30 to TRBJ2-2; 12 positions agree with TRBD2. Trimming took 5 bases from V and 6 from J; bases not matched to a gene: 13. Germline lookup yields CDR1 GTSNPN and CDR2 SVGIG (reference sequence). CDR3 length equals 17 residues. Written as DNA, the CDR3 is TGTGCCTGGCATCCTAGACTAGCGGGAGCTTTGGCCGGGGAGCTGTTTTTT. Translation: CAWHPRLAGALAGELFF.

This clone came up a few times. The V and J genes are TRBV30 and TRBJ2-7; D gene unclear. This CDR3 contains 16 residues. The V end was cut by 0 bases, the J end by 6 bases, with 21 bases between. Per germline, CDR1 GTSNPN and CDR2 SVGIG (reference sequence). The CDR3 DNA reads as TGTGCCTGGAGTGTAGGGATAGGAAGAGGCGGTGGCGAGCAGTACTTC. This encodes CAWSVGIGRGGGEQYF. The full variable domain, rest sourced from reference TRBV30 and TRBJ2-7, is SQTIHQWPATLVQPVGSPLSLECTVEGTSNPNLYWYRQAAGRGLQLLFYSVGIGQISSEVPQNLSASRPQDRQFILSSKKLLLSDSGFYLCAWSVGIGRGGGEQYFGPGTRLTVT.

The chain carries TRBV4-3 and TRBJ1-2; no reliable D call. Germline values: CDR1 LGHNA, CDR2 YSLEER. With 0 bases removed from V and 4 bases from J, the gap between germline ends came to 12 bases. The CDR3 loop spans 15 amino acids. The DNA for the CDR3 is TGCGCCAGCAGCCAAGATAAATACAGCCGCTATGGCTACACCTTC. Translated, it gives CASSQDKYSRYGYTF.

This clone was seen just once. The rearrangement uses TRBV7-9 and TRBJ1-2; no clear D. Germline V lookup: CDR1 SEHNR, CDR2 FQNEAQ (reference sequence). V was cut by 5 bases and J by 4 bases, with 8 bases left in between. This CDR3 is built from 12 residues. CDR3 sequence: CASSLPAYGYTF. Here the CDR3 DNA reads TGTGCCAGCAGCCTGCCCGCCTATGGCTACACCTTC.

The V and J genes are TRBV5-5 and TRBJ1-3; possibly TRBD1 for D (5 bases). Germline V gene sequence: CDR1 SGHKS, CDR2 YYEKEE (reference sequence). This CDR3 is 15 amino acids long. Trimming left V 1 base short and J 0 bases short, with 8 bases between. CDR3 in DNA: TGTGCCAGCAGCTTGTCAGGGAACTCTGGAAACACCATATATTTT. It is translated as CASSLSGNSGNTIYF.

In this sample, this clone turned up once. The genes are TRBV5-1 and TRBJ2-2; 7 nucleotides line up with TRBD2. CDR3 length equals 15 residues. The junction had 6 bases not matched to a gene; V was cut back by 2 bases and J by 5 bases. Germline CDR1 is SGHRS and CDR2 is YFSETQ. CDR3 DNA: TGCGCCAGCAGCTTAAGCGGGGATAAGACCGGGGAGCTGTTTTTT. Protein sequence: CASSLSGDKTGELFF.